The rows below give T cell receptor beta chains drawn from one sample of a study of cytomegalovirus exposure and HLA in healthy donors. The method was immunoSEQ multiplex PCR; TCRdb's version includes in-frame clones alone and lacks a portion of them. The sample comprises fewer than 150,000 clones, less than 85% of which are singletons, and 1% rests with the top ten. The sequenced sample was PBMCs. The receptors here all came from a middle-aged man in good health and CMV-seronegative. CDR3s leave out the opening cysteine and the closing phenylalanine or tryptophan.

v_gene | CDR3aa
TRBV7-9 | ASSLGDRGNSPLH
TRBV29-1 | SVGGGSGQPQH
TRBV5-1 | ASSGGQGSYEQY
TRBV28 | ASSPRQGRTPLH
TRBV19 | ASSPTGTGGYEQY
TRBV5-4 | ASSAGTSGPRGTQY
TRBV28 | ASSLDRPDEQY
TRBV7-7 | ASSLDRDTGELF
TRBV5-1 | ASSSQGLKNTEAF
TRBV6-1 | ASRLRGSYEQY
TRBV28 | ASRGLADTQY
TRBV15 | ATRIPQGTNEQF
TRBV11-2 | ASSLGAGVWIGYT
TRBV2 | ASSDKAGGRETQY
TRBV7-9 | ASSPGGGLYEQY
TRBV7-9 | ASSFAGQGYEQY
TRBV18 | ASSPSGPVVQETQY
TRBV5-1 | ASSLERLSNEQF
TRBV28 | ASRSRGTSYEQY
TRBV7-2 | ASSPGQANTGELF
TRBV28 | ASSPGGGYGYT
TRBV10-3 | AISESGREKLF
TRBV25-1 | ASRQGNYEQY
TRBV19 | ASSTTGTGGNEKLF
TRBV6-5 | ASSPSGRNNEQF
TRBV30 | AWTQTGGGYEQY
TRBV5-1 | ASSLAGTGNNEQF
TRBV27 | ASSTTGWTEAF
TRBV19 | ASSSDRVGVTQY
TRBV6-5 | ASRRQASNEKLF
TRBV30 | AWAGGYEQY
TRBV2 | ASSVGLGGNSPLH
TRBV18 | ASSPPGSTEAF
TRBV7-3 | ASSLGADTQY
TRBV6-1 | ASSENRVPSETQY
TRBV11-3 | ASSPGGQALMTQY
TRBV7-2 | ASSHGGSGANVLT
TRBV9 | ASSPRGLNSYEQY
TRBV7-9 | ASSLFSGAGANVLT
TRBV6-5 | ASSYSWQDSYEQY
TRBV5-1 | ASSLTGEETQY
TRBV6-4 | ASSDTWGRGELF
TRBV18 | ASSPGQGAYEQY
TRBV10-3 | AISESRTSGSTNEQF
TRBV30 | AWLSSGKTQY
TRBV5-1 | ASSLGLAGSTDTQY
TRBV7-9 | ASSYNGPYNEQF
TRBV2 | ASTRDRKNSPLH
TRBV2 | ATMGAEQY